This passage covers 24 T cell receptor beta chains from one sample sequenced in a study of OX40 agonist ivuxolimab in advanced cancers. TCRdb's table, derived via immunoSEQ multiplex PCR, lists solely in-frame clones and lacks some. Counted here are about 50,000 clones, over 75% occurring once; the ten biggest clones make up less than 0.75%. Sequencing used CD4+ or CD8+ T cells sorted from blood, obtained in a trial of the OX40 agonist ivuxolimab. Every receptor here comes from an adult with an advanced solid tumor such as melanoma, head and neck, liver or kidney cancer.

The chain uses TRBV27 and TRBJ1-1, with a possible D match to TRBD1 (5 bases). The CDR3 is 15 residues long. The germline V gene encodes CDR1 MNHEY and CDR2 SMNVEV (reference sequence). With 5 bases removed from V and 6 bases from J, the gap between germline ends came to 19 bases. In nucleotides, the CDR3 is TGTGCCAGCAGTAGGCGAGCGGGACTGGGTGCTGAAGCTTTCTTT. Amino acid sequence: CASSRRAGLGAEAFF.

The CDR3 DNA is TGTGCCACCAGCAGAGGACAGCCCTACGAGCAGTACTTC. This encodes CATSRGQPYEQYF. The chain recombines TRBV15 with TRBJ2-7, with a tentative D call TRBD1 (5 bases). V lost 1 base and J lost 2, with 6 bases in between. Germline-derived CDR1 and CDR2 are LNHNV and YYDKDF (reference sequence). The CDR3 extends over 13 amino acids.

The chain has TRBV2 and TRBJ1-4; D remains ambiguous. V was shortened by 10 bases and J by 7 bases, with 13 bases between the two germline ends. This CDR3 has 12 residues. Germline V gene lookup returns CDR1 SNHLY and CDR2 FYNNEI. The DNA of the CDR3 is TGTGCCAACGGCCTCTCGGGTGAAAAACTGTTTTTT. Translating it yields CANGLSGEKLFF.

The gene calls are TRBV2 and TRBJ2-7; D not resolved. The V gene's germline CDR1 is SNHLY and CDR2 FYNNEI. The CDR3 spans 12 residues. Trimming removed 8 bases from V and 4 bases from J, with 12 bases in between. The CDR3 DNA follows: TGTGCCAGCGTGGTGGTTTGGTACGAGCAGTACTTC. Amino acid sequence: CASVVVWYEQYF.

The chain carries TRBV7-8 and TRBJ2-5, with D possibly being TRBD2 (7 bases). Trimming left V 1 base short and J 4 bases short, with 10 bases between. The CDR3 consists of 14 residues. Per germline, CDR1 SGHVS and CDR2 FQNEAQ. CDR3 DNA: TGTGCCAGCAGCTTAGGGGGGGGCGGAGAGACCCAGTACTTC. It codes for CASSLGGGGETQYF.

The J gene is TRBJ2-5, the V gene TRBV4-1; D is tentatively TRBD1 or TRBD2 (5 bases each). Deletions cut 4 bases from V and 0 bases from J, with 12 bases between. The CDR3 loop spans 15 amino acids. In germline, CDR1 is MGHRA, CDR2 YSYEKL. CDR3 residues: CASSPGSRDQETQYF. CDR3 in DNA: TGCGCCAGCAGCCCAGGGAGCCGGGACCAAGAGACCCAGTACTTC.

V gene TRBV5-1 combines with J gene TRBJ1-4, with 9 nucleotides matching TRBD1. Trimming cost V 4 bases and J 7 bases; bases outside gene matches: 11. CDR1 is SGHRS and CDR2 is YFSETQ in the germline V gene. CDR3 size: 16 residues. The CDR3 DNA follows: TGCGCCAGCAGCGTTGCCCCGACAGGGGGGATTGAAAAACTGTTTTTT. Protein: CASSVAPTGGIEKLFF.

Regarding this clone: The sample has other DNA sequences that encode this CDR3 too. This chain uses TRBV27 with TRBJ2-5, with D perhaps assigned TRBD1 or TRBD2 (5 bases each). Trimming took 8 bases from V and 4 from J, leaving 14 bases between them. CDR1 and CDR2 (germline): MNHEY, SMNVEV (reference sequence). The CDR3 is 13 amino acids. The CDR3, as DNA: TGTGCCAGCCGTCCCGGGGCTGGAGAGACCCAGTACTTC. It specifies CASRPGAGETQYF.

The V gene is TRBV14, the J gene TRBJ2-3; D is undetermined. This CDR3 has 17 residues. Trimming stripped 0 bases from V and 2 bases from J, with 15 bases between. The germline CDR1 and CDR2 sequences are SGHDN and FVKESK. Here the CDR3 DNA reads TGTGCCAGCAGCCAAGAACAAAGGACGCACCCCACAGATACGCAGTATTTT. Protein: CASSQEQRTHPTDTQYF.

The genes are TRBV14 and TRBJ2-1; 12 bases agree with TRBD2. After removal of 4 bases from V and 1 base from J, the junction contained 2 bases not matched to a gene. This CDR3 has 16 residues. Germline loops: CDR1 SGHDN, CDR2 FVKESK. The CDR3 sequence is CASSPLAGGSYNEQFF. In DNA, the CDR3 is TGTGCCAGCAGCCCGCTAGCGGGAGGGTCCTACAATGAGCAGTTCTTC. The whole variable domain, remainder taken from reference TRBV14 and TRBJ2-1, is EAGVTQFPSHSVIEKGQTVTLRCDPISGHDNLYWYRRVMGKEIKFLLHFVKESKQDESGMPNNRFLAERTGGTYSTLKVQPAELEDSGVYFCASSPLAGGSYNEQFFGPGTRLTVL.

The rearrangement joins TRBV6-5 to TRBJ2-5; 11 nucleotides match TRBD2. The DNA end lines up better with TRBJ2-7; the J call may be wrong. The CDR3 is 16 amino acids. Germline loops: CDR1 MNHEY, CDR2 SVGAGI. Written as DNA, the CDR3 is TGTGCCAGCAGTTTTATTCTAGCGGGAGGCCCCAACGAGCAGTACTTC. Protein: CASSFILAGGPNEQYF.

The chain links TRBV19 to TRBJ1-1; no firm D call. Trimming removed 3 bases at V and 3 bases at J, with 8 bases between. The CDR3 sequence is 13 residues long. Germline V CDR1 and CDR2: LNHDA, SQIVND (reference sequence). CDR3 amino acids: CASSIRRDTEAFF. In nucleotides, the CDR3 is TGTGCCAGTAGTATTCGACGAGACACTGAAGCTTTCTTT.

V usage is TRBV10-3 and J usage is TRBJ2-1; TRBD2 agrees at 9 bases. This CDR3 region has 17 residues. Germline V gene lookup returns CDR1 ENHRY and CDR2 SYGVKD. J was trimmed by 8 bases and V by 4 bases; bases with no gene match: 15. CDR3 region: CAISGPPGSGSFDEQFF. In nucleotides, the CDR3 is TGTGCCATCAGTGGTCCCCCGGGTAGCGGGAGTTTCGATGAGCAGTTCTTC.

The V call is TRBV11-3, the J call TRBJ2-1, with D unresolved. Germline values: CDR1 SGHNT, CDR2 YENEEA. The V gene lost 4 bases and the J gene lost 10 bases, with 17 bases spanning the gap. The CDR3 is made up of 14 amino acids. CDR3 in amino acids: CASSSRPGSREQFF. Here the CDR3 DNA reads TGTGCCAGCAGCTCACGGCCTGGAAGCCGGGAGCAGTTCTTC.

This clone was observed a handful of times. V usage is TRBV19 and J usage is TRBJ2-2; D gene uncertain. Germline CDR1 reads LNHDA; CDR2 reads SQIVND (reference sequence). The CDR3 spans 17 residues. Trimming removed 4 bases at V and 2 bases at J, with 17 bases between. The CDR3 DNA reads TGTGCCAGTAGTACCACTCGACGGGCCCTTAACACCGGGGAGCTGTTTTTT. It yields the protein CASSTTRRALNTGELFF.

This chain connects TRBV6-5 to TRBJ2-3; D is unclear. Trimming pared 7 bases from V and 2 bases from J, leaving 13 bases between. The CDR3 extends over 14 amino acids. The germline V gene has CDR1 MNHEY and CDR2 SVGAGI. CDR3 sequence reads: CASKVVGPTDTQYF. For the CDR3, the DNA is TGTGCCAGCAAGGTGGTCGGACCCACAGATACGCAGTATTTT.

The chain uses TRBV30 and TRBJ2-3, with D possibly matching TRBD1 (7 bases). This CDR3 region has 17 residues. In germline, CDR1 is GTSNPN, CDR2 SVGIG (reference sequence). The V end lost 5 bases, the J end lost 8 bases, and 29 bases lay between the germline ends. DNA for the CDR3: TGTGCCTGGTCTCCCGTGCGCAGGTCGAGGGGGCGGGGTACGCAGTATTTT. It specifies CAWSPVRRSRGRGTQYF.

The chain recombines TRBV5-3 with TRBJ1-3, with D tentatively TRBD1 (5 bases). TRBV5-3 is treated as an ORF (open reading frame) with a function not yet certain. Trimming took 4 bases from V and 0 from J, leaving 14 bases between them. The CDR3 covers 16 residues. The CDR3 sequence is CARSRRDGNSGNTIYF. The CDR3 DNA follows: TGTGCCAGAAGCCGACGGGACGGGAACTCTGGAAACACCATATATTTT.

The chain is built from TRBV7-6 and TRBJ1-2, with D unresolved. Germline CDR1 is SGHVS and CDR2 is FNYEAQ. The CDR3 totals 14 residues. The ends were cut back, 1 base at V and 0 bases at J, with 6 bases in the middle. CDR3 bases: TGTGCCAGCAGCTTAGGCAGGCCTAACTATGGCTACACCTTC. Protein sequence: CASSLGRPNYGYTF.

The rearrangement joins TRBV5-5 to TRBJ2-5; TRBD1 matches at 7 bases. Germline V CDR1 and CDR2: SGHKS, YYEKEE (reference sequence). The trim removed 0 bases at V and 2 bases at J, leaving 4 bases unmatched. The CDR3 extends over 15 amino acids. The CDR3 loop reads CASSLDRGRQETQYF. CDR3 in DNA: TGTGCCAGCAGCTTGGATAGGGGGCGGCAAGAGACCCAGTACTTC.

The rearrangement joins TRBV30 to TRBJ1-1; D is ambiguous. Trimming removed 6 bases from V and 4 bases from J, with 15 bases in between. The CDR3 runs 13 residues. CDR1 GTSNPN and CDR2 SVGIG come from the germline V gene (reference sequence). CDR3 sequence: CACHTEVGTEAFF. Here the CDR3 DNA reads TGTGCCTGCCACACAGAGGTTGGCACTGAAGCTTTCTTT.

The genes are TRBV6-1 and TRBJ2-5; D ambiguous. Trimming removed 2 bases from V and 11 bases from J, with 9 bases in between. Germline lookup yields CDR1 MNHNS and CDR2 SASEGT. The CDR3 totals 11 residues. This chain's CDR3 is CASSEIVRQYF. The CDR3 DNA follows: TGTGCCAGCAGTGAAATAGTTAGGCAGTACTTC.

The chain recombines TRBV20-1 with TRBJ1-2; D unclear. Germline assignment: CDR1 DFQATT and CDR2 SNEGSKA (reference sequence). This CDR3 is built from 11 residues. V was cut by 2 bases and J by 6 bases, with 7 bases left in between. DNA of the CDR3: TGCAGTGCTAGACTCGGGGATGGCTACACCTTC. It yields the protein CSARLGDGYTF.

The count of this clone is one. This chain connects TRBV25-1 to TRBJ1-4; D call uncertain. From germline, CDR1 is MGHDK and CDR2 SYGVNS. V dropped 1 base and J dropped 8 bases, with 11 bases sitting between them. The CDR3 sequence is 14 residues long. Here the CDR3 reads CASSEWGSGEKLFF. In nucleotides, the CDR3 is TGTGCCAGCAGTGAATGGGGTAGTGGGGAAAAACTGTTTTTT.